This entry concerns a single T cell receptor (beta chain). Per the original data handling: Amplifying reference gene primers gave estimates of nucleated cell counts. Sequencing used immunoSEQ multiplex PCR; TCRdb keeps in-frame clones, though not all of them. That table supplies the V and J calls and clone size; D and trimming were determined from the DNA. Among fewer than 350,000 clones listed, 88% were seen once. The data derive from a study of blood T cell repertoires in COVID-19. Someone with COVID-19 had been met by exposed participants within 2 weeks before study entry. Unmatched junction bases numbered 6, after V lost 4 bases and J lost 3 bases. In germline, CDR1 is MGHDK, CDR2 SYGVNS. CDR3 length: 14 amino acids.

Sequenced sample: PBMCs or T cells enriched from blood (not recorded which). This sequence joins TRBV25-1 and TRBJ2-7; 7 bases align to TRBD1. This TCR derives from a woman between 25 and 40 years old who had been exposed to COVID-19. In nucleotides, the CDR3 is TGTGCCAGCAGTGGTGAGACAGGGATCTACGAGCAGTACTTC. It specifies CASSGETGIYEQYF.